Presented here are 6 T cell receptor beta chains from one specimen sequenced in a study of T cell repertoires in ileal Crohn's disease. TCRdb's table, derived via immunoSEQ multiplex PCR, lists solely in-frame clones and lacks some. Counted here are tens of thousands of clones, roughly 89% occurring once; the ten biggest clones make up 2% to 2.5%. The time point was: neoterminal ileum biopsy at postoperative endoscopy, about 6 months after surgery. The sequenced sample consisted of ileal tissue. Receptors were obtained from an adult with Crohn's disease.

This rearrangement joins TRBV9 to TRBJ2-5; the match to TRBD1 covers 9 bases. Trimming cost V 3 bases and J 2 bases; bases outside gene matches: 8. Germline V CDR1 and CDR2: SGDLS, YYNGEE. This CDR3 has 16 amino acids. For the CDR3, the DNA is TGTGCCAGCAGCGCACCCGGGACAGGGCTGCAAGAGACCCAGTACTTC. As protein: CASSAPGTGLQETQYF.

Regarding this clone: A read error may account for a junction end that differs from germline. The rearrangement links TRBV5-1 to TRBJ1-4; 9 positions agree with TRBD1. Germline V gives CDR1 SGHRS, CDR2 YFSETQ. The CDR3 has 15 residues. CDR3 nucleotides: TGCGCCAGCAGCTGGAGGACAGGGGCTAAGGAAAAACTGTTTTTT. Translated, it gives CASSWRTGAKEKLFF. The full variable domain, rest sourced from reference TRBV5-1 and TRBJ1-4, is KAGVTQTPRYLIKTRGQQVTLSCSPISGHRSVSWYQQTPGQGLQFLFEYFSETQRNKGNFPGRFSGRQFSNSRSEMNVSTLELGDSALYLCASSWRTGAKEKLFFGSGTQLSVL.

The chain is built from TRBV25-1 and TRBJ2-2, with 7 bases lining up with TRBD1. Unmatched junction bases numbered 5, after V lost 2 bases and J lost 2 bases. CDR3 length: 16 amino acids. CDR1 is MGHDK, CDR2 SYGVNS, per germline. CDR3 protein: CASSETGTANTGELFF. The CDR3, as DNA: TGTGCCAGCAGTGAAACTGGGACAGCCAACACCGGGGAGCTGTTTTTT.

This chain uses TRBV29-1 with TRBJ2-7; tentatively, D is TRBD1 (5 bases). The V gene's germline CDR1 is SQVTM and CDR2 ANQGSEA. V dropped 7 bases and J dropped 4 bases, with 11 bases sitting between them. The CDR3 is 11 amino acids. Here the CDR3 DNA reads TGCAGCGCCAAACAGGAGTACGAGCAGTACTTC. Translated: CSAKQEYEQYF.

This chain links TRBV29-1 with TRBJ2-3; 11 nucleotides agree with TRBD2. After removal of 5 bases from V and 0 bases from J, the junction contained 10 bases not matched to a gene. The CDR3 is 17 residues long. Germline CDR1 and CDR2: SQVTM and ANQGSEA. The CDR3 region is CSVLNPSGGSSTDTQYF. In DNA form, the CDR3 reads TGCAGCGTTCTGAACCCTAGCGGGGGGTCTAGCACAGATACGCAGTATTTT.

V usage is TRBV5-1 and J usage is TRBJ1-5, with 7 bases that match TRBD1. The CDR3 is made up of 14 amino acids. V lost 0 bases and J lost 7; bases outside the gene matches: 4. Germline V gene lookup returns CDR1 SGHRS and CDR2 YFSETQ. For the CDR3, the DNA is TGCGCCAGCAGCTTGGGGGACAGCCGGCAGCCCCAGCATTTT. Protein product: CASSLGDSRQPQHF.